Each of the 24 T cell receptor beta chains below was sequenced from the same sample in a study of beta chain features in type 1 diabetes. Study outcomes and limitations: Type 1 diabetes patients had moderately but significantly shorter TCRB CDR3s in all four CD4+ subsets.

All of the isolated RNA was reverse transcribed, so expressed TCRB transcripts were sequenced. The table came from immunoSEQ multiplex PCR; TCRdb's copy has only in-frame clones and leaves some out. This table has hundreds of thousands of clones, 10% to 15% appearing once. These receptors' antigens are unknown. Source material: naive CD4+ T cells from blood. The receptors were sampled from a man aged 18 to 29 with type 1 diabetes.

The chain uses TRBV15 and TRBJ1-1, with D tentatively TRBD1 (6 bases). Looked up from germline, CDR1 is LNHNV and CDR2 is YYDKDF (reference sequence). The V and J ends lost 1 base and 5 bases respectively, with 14 bases between them. CDR3 length: 15 residues. The DNA of the CDR3 is TGTGCCACCAGCAGAGGACAGGCTGGGTTGACTGAAGCTTTCTTT. It specifies CATSRGQAGLTEAFF.

This clone turned up a few times. CDR3 DNA: TGTGCCTGGAGTATAACAGGGGGCGGCTACACCTTC. This translates into CAWSITGGGYTF. The rearrangement uses TRBV30 and TRBJ1-2; TRBD1 agrees at 9 bases. Trimming removed 2 bases from V and 8 bases from J; junction bases left unmatched: 3. Germline-derived CDR1 and CDR2 are GTSNPN and SVGIG (reference sequence). The CDR3 is made up of 12 amino acids.

This clone was counted a few times. The V gene is TRBV6-5, the J gene TRBJ1-4; D might be TRBD1 (6 bases). The CDR3 runs to 15 residues. V dropped 0 bases and J dropped 7 bases, with 12 bases sitting between them. Per germline, CDR1 MNHEY and CDR2 SVGAGI. The CDR3 DNA sequence: TGTGCCAGCAGTTACTCCCCGTCAGGGGTTGAAAAACTGTTTTTT. Translation gives CASSYSPSGVEKLFF.

This clone was recorded once. This may be a read error: a much more frequent sequence differs by one nucleotide. Distinct nucleotide sequences in the sample also encode this CDR3. The rearrangement joins TRBV2 to TRBJ2-5; D unresolved. V dropped 6 bases and J dropped 2 bases, with 4 bases sitting between them. CDR1 is SNHLY and CDR2 is FYNNEI in the germline V gene. There are 11 residues in the CDR3. The CDR3 is CASSGQETQYF. The CDR3 DNA reads TGTGCCAGCAGCGGACAAGAGACCCAGTACTTC.

This clone was seen more than once but under ten times. The genes are TRBV7-6 and TRBJ2-7, with D perhaps TRBD1 (5 bases). V was shortened by 5 bases and J by 4 bases, with 12 bases between the two germline ends. This CDR3 has 13 residues. Looked up from germline, CDR1 is SGHVS and CDR2 is FNYEAQ. The CDR3 bases are TGTGCCAGCAGCGCGAACCAGGGTTACGAGCAGTACTTC. As protein: CASSANQGYEQYF. Variable domain in full (rest from reference TRBV7-6 and TRBJ2-7): GAGVSQSPRYKVTKRGQDVALRCDPISGHVSLYWYRQALGQGPEFLTYFNYEAQQDKSGLPNDRFSAERPEGSISTLTIQRTEQRDSAMYRCASSANQGYEQYFGPGTRLTVT.

The chain joins TRBV30 to TRBJ2-7, with 9 nucleotides matching TRBD2. CDR1 GTSNPN and CDR2 SVGIG come from the germline V gene (reference sequence). The ends lost 2 bases at V and 4 bases at J; junction bases unmatched: 12. This CDR3 spans 16 amino acids. CDR3 amino acids: CAWSSSTSGALYEQYF. CDR3 coding DNA: TGTGCCTGGAGTTCCTCGACTAGCGGTGCGTTGTACGAGCAGTACTTC.

V gene TRBV6-5 combines with J gene TRBJ2-4; D tentatively fits TRBD1 or TRBD2 (5 bases each). Looked up from germline, CDR1 is MNHEY and CDR2 is SVGAGI. The germline V and J ends were trimmed by 2 bases and 1 base, with 6 bases remaining between them. CDR3 length: 14 residues. The CDR3 nucleotides read TGTGCCAGCAGTTACGAGGGGGCCAAAAACATTCAGTACTTC. This translates into CASSYEGAKNIQYF.

This clone appeared a few times. The chain employs TRBV7-9 and TRBJ1-1; weak D call: TRBD1 (5 bases). This CDR3 has 9 amino acids. The germline CDR1 and CDR2 sequences are SEHNR and FQNEAQ (reference sequence). V was shortened by 10 bases and J by 11 bases, with 11 bases between the two germline ends. For the CDR3, the DNA is TGTGCCATAGACAAGGGGGCTTTCTTT. Protein product: CAIDKGAFF.

The J gene is TRBJ1-1, the V gene TRBV7-2; 7 positions agree with TRBD1. This CDR3 spans 15 amino acids. Germline trimming cut 5 bases from V and 1 base from J; bases unmatched to any gene: 7. Germline CDR1 reads SGHTA; CDR2 reads FQGNSA. Here the CDR3 DNA reads TGTGCCAGCAGCCTGGGGGGACAGACGAACACTGAAGCTTTCTTT. Protein product: CASSLGGQTNTEAFF.

This clone appeared a few times. This chain joins TRBV7-2 and TRBJ1-1; 7 bases align to TRBD1. Germline trimming cut 4 bases from V and 2 bases from J; bases unmatched to any gene: 7. The CDR3 totals 15 residues. Germline V lookup: CDR1 SGHTA, CDR2 FQGNSA. The chain's CDR3 is CASSSPTGENTEAFF. The CDR3 bases are TGTGCCAGCAGCTCCCCAACAGGGGAAAACACTGAAGCTTTCTTT.

This clone was seen a few times. The V gene is TRBV7-9, the J gene TRBJ2-5, with D perhaps TRBD2 (7 bases). The length of the CDR3 is 14 residues. Deletions cut 5 bases from V and 4 bases from J, with 14 bases between. Germline values: CDR1 SEHNR, CDR2 FQNEAQ (reference sequence). CDR3 sequence reads: CASSVPRGAETQYF. Written as DNA, the CDR3 is TGTGCCAGCAGCGTTCCCCGGGGGGCAGAGACCCAGTACTTC.

V is TRBV19 and J is TRBJ2-5; perhaps TRBD1 as D (6 bases). The ends were cut back, 1 base at V and 1 base at J, with 10 bases in the middle. This CDR3 comprises 15 residues. Per the germline V gene, CDR1 is LNHDA and CDR2 is SQIVND (reference sequence). DNA of the CDR3: TGTGCCAGTAGTATAGGACAGGATGTCCAAGAGACCCAGTACTTC. Protein sequence: CASSIGQDVQETQYF.

This chain links TRBV2 with TRBJ2-3, with a tentative D call TRBD2 (5 bases). This CDR3 contains 10 residues. Trimming shortened V by 8 bases and J by 7 bases, and 7 bases separated the two germline ends. Germline V lookup: CDR1 SNHLY, CDR2 FYNNEI. The CDR3 DNA reads as TGTGCCAGCTCGGGAAATACGCAGTATTTT. As protein: CASSGNTQYF.

This clone showed up just a few times. This chain uses TRBV25-1 with TRBJ2-7; 7 nucleotides align to TRBD1. J gave up 5 bases and V 0 bases, and 7 bases lay outside the gene matches. Germline CDR1 reads MGHDK; CDR2 reads SYGVNS. This CDR3 spans 15 amino acids. The CDR3 loop is CASSEYQGQLDEQYF. The DNA for the CDR3 is TGTGCCAGCAGTGAATATCAGGGACAGCTGGACGAGCAGTACTTC.

The rearrangement joins TRBV10-3 to TRBJ2-1; the D gene is possibly TRBD2 (5 bases). V lost 2 bases and J lost 2, with 13 bases in between. The CDR3 is 16 amino acids. Germline CDR1 is ENHRY and CDR2 is SYGVKD. CDR3 residues: CAISEADYGPYNEQFF. DNA of the CDR3: TGTGCCATCAGTGAGGCTGACTACGGCCCCTACAATGAGCAGTTCTTC.

The genes are TRBV18 and TRBJ1-1; D remains unclear. The CDR3 runs to 14 residues. Germline lookup yields CDR1 KGHSH and CDR2 LQKENI. The V end lost 6 bases, the J end lost 0 bases, and 11 bases lay between the germline ends. The CDR3 DNA follows: TGTGCCAGCTCCCCTCAGAGGATGAACACTGAAGCTTTCTTT. This gives the protein CASSPQRMNTEAFF.

The rearrangement links TRBV30 to TRBJ1-1; D is uncertain. Germline CDR1 is GTSNPN and CDR2 is SVGIG (reference sequence). The CDR3 is made up of 15 amino acids. V lost 0 bases and J 1 base, leaving 12 bases between the germline ends. CDR3 in amino acids: CAWSVRGLRNTEAFF. The CDR3 region has the DNA TGTGCCTGGAGTGTACGAGGGCTGAGGAACACTGAAGCTTTCTTT. The variable domain in full, completed from reference TRBV30 and TRBJ1-1, reads SQTIHQWPATLVQPVGSPLSLECTVEGTSNPNLYWYRQAAGRGLQLLFYSVGIGQISSEVPQNLSASRPQDRQFILSSKKLLLSDSGFYLCAWSVRGLRNTEAFFGQGTRLTVV.

The V and J genes are TRBV9 and TRBJ2-1, with a possible D match to TRBD1 (5 bases). Germline CDR1 is SGDLS and CDR2 is YYNGEE. Deletions cut 2 bases from V and 0 bases from J, with 9 bases between. This CDR3 is built from 15 residues. CDR3: CASSVEGDSYNEQFF. CDR3 nucleotide sequence: TGTGCCAGCAGCGTGGAAGGGGACTCCTACAATGAGCAGTTCTTC.

The chain joins TRBV30 to TRBJ1-2; D gene unclear. The CDR3 length is 11 residues. Germline assignment: CDR1 GTSNPN and CDR2 SVGIG (reference sequence). V lost 4 bases and J lost 4, with 7 bases in between. The CDR3 protein is CAWNQAYGYTF. The DNA of the CDR3 is TGTGCCTGGAACCAGGCCTATGGCTACACCTTC.

The V call is TRBV7-2, the J call TRBJ2-3; D unclear. The V end was cut by 5 bases, the J end by 4 bases, with 13 bases between. This CDR3 contains 14 residues. The germline V gene encodes CDR1 SGHTA and CDR2 FQGNSA. CDR3 in DNA: TGTGCCAGCAGCCGCCGAGCGCCCGCAGATACGCAGTATTTT. This translates into CASSRRAPADTQYF.

About this clone: One end of the junction fails to match germline, which may point to a read error. The chain recombines TRBV2 with TRBJ2-5, with TRBD2 identical over 9 bases. The CDR3 runs 16 residues. Germline lookup yields CDR1 SNHLY and CDR2 FYNNEI. CDR3 nucleotide sequence: TGTGCCAGCAGCGAAGAAGATCTAGCGGGACAAGAGACCCAGTACTTC. Its protein is CASSEEDLAGQETQYF. Using reference TRBV2 and TRBJ2-5 for the parts outside the CDR3, the full variable domain is EPEVTQTPSHQVTQMGQEVILRCVPISNHLYFYWYRQILGQKVEFLVSFYNNEISEKSEIFDDQFSVERPDGSNFTLKIRSTKLEDSAMYFCASSEEDLAGQETQYFGPGTRLLVL.

The V and J genes are TRBV2 and TRBJ2-1; 7 nucleotides line up with TRBD2. V lost 7 bases and J lost 5; bases outside the gene matches: 5. Germline V gives CDR1 SNHLY, CDR2 FYNNEI. The CDR3 has 13 residues. The CDR3 coding sequence is TGTGCCAGCAAGGCGGGGGTAAACAATGAGCAGTTCTTC. It translates to CASKAGVNNEQFF.

This clone appeared a few times. This sequence joins TRBV25-1 and TRBJ1-3, with 7 positions matching TRBD1. Trimming cost V 6 bases and J 0 bases; bases outside gene matches: 2. Germline lookup yields CDR1 MGHDK and CDR2 SYGVNS. The CDR3 loop spans 14 amino acids. DNA for the CDR3: TGTGCCAGCAGGACAGGGAGCTCTGGAAACACCATATATTTT. It specifies CASRTGSSGNTIYF.

This sequence joins TRBV5-1 and TRBJ2-7; D is uncertain. CDR1 SGHRS and CDR2 YFSETQ come from the germline V gene. The V end lost 0 bases, the J end lost 4 bases, and 11 bases lay between the germline ends. This CDR3 comprises 14 residues. The CDR3 protein is CASSLAGPLYEQYF. The CDR3 DNA reads as TGCGCCAGCAGCTTGGCCGGGCCACTTTACGAGCAGTACTTC.